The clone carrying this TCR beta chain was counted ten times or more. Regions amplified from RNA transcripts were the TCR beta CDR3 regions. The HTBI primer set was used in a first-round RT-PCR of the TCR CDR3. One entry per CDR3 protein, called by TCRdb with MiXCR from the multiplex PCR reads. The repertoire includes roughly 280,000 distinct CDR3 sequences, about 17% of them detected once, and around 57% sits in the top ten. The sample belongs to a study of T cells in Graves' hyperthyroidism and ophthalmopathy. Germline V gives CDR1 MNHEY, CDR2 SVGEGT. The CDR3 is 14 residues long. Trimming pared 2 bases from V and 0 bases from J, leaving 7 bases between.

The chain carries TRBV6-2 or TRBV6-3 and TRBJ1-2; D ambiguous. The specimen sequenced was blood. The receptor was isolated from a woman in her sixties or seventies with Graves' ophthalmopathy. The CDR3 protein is CASSYQGANYGYTF. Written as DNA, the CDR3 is TGTGCCAGCAGTTACCAAGGAGCTAACTATGGCTACACCTTC.